The rows below give T cell receptor beta chains drawn from one sample of a study of blood T cell repertoires in COVID-19. Assay: immunoSEQ multiplex PCR; the TCRdb copy retains only in-frame clones and omits some. The table lists roughly 280,000 clones, 80% to 90% of them singletons. Material: PBMCs or T cells enriched from blood (not recorded which). These receptors all stem from a woman aged 25-40 years with acute COVID-19. The CDR3 runs from the conserved cysteine through the conserved F or W. Rows give clone size only sometimes, using once, few, many, or a class for an expanded clone.

j_call cdr3_length v_call clone_size cdr3_aa
TRBJ1-1 16 TRBV19 once CASSIVGGLGRTEAFF
TRBJ2-7 15 TRBV6-5 - CASSFGSPSSYEQYF
TRBJ1-5 15 TRBV5-1 - CASSLTSREDQPQHF
TRBJ2-3 15 TRBV11-2 - CASSLVEGATDTQYF
TRBJ1-1 17 TRBV21-1 - CASSTPDKREPNTEAFF
TRBJ1-3 16 TRBV4-3 once CASSQDRGDSGNTIYF
TRBJ2-1 14 TRBV11-2 - CASSSLTGYNEQFF
TRBJ2-5 13 TRBV4-1 - CASSPGLEETQYF
TRBJ1-1 11 TRBV30 - CAWSAAAEAFF
TRBJ2-7 15 TRBV6-2/TRBV6-3 - CASSYVTGGPYEQYF
TRBJ2-7 13 TRBV29-1 once CSVEDRDSYEQYF
TRBJ1-2 17 TRBV9 - CASSASPRDTLEYGYTF
TRBJ2-1 15 TRBV7-9 once CASSVRDRSYNEQFF
TRBJ2-1 14 TRBV9 - CASSPPPPRNEQFF
TRBJ2-4 17 TRBV28 - CASSFGDKGAAKNIQYF
TRBJ2-5 17 TRBV3-1/TRBV3-2 - CASSPTPGQGLRETQYF
TRBJ2-3 15 TRBV11-3 - CASSLRGLATDTQYF
TRBJ2-7 17 TRBV10-3 - CAISESLYGQGSHEQYF
TRBJ2-3 16 TRBV10-3 - CAISDPSGASPDTQYF
TRBJ1-6 15 TRBV2 - CASMNARTYNSPLHF
TRBJ2-2 16 TRBV29-1 - CSVEAQDRANTGELFF
TRBJ2-7 11 TRBV5-1 - CASSRSYEQYF
TRBJ2-1 15 TRBV6-1 - CASSDVPGVGNEQFF
TRBJ1-1 13 TRBV10-1 - CASSEDRGTEAFF
TRBJ1-1 16 TRBV18 - CASSPPRSGVNTEAFF
TRBJ2-1 14 TRBV6-5 - CASTVGSEGDEQFF
TRBJ1-5 15 TRBV7-9 - CASSVDRAGNQPQHF
TRBJ2-2 15 TRBV28 - CASYPVAFFNGELFF
TRBJ2-1 15 TRBV7-3 few CASSLTGSGSDEQFF
TRBJ2-2 15 TRBV3-1/TRBV3-2 - CASSYGTPNTGELFF
TRBJ2-5 13 TRBV28 - CASSLRGRETQYF
TRBJ1-5 15 TRBV28 - CASLAGTGGNQPQHF
TRBJ1-4 16 TRBV6-1 - CASSEGLSTTNEKLFF
TRBJ1-5 16 TRBV2 - CASRKAGSWGNQPQHF
TRBJ2-7 16 TRBV3-1/TRBV3-2 - CASSGGLAGPDYEQYF
TRBJ2-4 15 TRBV13 - CASSFGGFAKNIQYF
TRBJ1-1 9 TRBV29-1 - CSVGAEAFF
TRBJ2-5 14 TRBV5-6 - CASSTGGLAETQYF
TRBJ1-5 15 TRBV2 - CASSEAGRGNQPQHF
TRBJ2-7 15 TRBV4-1 - CASSQEAGNSYEQYF
TRBJ1-6 15 TRBV28 - CASSSPGQGNSPLHF
TRBJ1-5 14 TRBV5-1 - CASSAGTENQPQHF
TRBJ1-1 15 TRBV5-1 once CASSLDTGIVAEAFF
TRBJ2-7 15 TRBV6-2/TRBV6-3 - CASSHYRDRVSEQYF
TRBJ2-3 16 TRBV7-9 - CASSLGGLLFTDTQYF
TRBJ1-2 13 TRBV7-2 - CASSPAGWDGYTF
TRBJ2-3 16 TRBV28 - CASSPLLAGVGDTQYF
TRBJ2-4 16 TRBV5-4 - CASSLMSGGNQNIQYF
TRBJ2-4 20 TRBV4-2 - CASSQDYPSGSGGSKNIQYF